The clone carrying this TCR beta chain was counted between two and nine times. CDR1 and CDR2 (germline): SSHAT, FNYEAQ (reference sequence). This CDR3 has 16 residues. V trimming: 1 base; J trimming: 9 bases; junction bases outside the gene matches: 10. The data stem from a study of OX40 agonist ivuxolimab in advanced cancers. The protocol was immunoSEQ multiplex PCR, while the TCRdb copy is restricted to in-frame clones and leaves out a portion. The table shows 53,000 or so clones, with roughly 84% occurring only once. Sequenced here: CD4+ or CD8+ T cells sorted from blood, sampled in a trial of the OX40 agonist ivuxolimab. The chain employs TRBV7-7 and TRBJ2-1; 9 nucleotides match TRBD2. This TCR was sampled from an adult with an advanced solid tumor such as melanoma, head and neck, liver or kidney cancer. CDR3 DNA: TGTGCCAGCAGCTTAGGAGCGGGACTAGCCCAAGGTGAGCAGTTCTTC. This gives the protein CASSLGAGLAQGEQFF.